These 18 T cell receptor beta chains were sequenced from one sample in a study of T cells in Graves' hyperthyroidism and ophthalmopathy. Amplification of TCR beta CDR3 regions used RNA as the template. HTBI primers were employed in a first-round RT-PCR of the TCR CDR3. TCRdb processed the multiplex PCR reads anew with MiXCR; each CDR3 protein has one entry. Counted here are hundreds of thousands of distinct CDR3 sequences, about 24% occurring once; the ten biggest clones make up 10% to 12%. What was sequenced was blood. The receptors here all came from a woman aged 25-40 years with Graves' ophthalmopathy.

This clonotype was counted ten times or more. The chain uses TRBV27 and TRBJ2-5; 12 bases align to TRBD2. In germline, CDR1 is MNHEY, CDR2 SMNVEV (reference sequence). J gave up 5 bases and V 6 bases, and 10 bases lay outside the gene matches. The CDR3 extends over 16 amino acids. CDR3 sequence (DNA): TGTGCCAGCAGGGCTAGCGGGGGGGCTTATTTGGAGACCCAGTACTTC. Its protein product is CASRASGGAYLETQYF.

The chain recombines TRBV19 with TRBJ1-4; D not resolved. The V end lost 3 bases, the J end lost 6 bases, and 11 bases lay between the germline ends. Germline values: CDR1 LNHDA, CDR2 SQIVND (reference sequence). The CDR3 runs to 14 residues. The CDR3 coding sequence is TGTGCCAGTAGTATGTACGGGAGCTATGAAAAACTGTTTTTT. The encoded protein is CASSMYGSYEKLFF. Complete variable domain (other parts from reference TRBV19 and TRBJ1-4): DGGITQSPKYLFRKEGQNVTLSCEQNLNHDAMYWYRQDPGQGLRLIYYSQIVNDFQKGDIAEGYSVSREKKESFPLTVTSAQKNPTAFYLCASSMYGSYEKLFFGSGTQLSVL.

The CDR3 DNA follows: TGTGCCAGCAGCTCCCGGACAGGGGTTAACACCGGGGAGCTGTTTTTT. Translating it yields CASSSRTGVNTGELFF. This chain joins TRBV11-2 and TRBJ2-2; 9 bases agree with TRBD1. Germline-derived CDR1 and CDR2 are SGHAT and FQNNGV. Trimming removed 4 bases from V and 2 bases from J; junction bases left unmatched: 5. The CDR3 totals 16 residues.

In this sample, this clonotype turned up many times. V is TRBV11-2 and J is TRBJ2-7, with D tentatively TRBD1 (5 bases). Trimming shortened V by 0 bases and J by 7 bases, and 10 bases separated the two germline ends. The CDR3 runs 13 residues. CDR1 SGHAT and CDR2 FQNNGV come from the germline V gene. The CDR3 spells CASSLEGVLEQYF. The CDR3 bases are TGTGCCAGCAGCTTAGAAGGGGTCTTGGAGCAGTACTTC.

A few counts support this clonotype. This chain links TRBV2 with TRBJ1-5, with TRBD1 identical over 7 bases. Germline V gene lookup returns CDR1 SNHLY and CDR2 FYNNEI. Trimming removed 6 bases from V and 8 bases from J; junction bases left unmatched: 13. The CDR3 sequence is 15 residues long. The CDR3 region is CASSSLQGRQEPQHF. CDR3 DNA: TGTGCCAGCAGCTCCTTACAGGGGCGGCAGGAGCCCCAGCATTTT. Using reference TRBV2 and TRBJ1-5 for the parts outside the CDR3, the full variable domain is EPEVTQTPSHQVTQMGQEVILRCVPISNHLYFYWYRQILGQKVEFLVSFYNNEISEKSEIFDDQFSVERPDGSNFTLKIRSTKLEDSAMYFCASSSLQGRQEPQHFGDGTRLSIL.

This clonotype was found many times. CDR3 sequence reads: CASSLSSGGETQYF. Written as DNA, the CDR3 is TGCGCCAGCAGCTTGAGTAGCGGGGGGGAGACCCAGTACTTC. The genes are TRBV5-1 and TRBJ2-5; 10 bases fit TRBD2. CDR3 length: 14 amino acids. J was trimmed by 5 bases and V by 1 base; bases with no gene match: 2. Germline assignment: CDR1 SGHRS and CDR2 YFSETQ.

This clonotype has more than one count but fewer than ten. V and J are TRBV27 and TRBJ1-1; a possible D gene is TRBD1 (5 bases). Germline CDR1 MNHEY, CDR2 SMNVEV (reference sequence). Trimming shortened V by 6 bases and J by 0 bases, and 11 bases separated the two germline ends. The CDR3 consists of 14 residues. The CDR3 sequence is CASSHMGVNTEAFF. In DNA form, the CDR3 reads TGTGCCAGCAGCCATATGGGGGTGAACACTGAAGCTTTCTTT.

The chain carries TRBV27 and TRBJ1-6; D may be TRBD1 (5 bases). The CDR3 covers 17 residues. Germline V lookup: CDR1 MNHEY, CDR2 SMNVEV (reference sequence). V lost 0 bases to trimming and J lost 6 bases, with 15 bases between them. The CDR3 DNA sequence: TGTGCCAGCAGTTTATCCTTTATCGCAGGGACTAATTCACCCCTCCACTTT. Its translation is CASSLSFIAGTNSPLHF.

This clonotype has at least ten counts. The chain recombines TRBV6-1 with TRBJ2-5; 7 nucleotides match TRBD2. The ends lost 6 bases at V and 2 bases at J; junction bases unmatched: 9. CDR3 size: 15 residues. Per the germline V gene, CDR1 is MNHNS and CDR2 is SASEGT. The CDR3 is CASRGAGLSQETQYF. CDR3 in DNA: TGTGCCAGCAGAGGCGCGGGACTATCTCAAGAGACCCAGTACTTC.

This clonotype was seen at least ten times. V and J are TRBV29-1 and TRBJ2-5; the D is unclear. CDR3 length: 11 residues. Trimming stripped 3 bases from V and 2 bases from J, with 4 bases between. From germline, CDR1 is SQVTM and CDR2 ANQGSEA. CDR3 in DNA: TGCAGCGTTGACAGGCAAGAGACCCAGTACTTC. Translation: CSVDRQETQYF.

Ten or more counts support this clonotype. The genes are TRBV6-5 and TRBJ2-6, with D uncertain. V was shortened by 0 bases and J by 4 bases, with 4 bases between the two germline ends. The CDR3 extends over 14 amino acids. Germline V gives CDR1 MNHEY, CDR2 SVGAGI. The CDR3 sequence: CASSYSDGANVLTF. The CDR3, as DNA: TGTGCCAGCAGTTACTCGGACGGGGCCAACGTCCTGACTTTC.

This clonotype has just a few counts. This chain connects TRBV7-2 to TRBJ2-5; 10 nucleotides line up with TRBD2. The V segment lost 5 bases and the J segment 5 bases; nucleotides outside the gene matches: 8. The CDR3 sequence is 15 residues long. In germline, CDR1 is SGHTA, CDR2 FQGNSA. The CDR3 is CASSPPLAGVETQYF. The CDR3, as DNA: TGTGCCAGCAGCCCTCCCCTAGCGGGGGTGGAGACCCAGTACTTC.

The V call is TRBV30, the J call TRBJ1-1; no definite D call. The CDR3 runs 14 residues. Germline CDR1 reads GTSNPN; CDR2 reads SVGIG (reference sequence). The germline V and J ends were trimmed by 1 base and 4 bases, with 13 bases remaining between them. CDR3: CAWSDGASSTEAFF. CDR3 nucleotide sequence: TGTGCCTGGAGTGACGGCGCCTCGTCCACTGAAGCTTTCTTT.

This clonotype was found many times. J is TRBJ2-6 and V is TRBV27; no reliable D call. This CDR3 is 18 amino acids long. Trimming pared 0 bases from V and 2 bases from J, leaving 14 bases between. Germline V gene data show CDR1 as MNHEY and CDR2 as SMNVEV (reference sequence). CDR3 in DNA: TGTGCCAGCAGTTTATCGGCAGGCCGAAAGGCTGGGGCCAACGTCCTGACTTTC. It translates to CASSLSAGRKAGANVLTF.

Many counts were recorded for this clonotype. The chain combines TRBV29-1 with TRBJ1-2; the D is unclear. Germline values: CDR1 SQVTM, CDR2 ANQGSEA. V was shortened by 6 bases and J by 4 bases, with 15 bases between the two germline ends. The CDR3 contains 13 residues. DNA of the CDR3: TGCAGCGTCGCTGAAGTGGCAGCCTATGGCTACACCTTC. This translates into CSVAEVAAYGYTF.

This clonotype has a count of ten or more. The CDR3 bases are TGTGCCAGCAGCTTGGGTGGCGGGACAGGGTGGAACTATGGCTACACCTTC. It translates to CASSLGGGTGWNYGYTF. The chain is built from TRBV5-4 and TRBJ1-2; 9 bases map to TRBD1. The CDR3 is 17 residues long. The germline gives CDR1 SGHNT, CDR2 YYREEE (reference sequence). J gave up 2 bases and V 0 bases, and 8 bases lay outside the gene matches.

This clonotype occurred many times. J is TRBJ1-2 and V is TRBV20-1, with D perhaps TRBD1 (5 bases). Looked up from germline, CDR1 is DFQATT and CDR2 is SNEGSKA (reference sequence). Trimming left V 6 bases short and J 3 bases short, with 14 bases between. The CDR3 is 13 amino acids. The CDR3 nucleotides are TGCAGTGCAAGCCAGGGACCGGACTATGGCTACACCTTC. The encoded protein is CSASQGPDYGYTF.

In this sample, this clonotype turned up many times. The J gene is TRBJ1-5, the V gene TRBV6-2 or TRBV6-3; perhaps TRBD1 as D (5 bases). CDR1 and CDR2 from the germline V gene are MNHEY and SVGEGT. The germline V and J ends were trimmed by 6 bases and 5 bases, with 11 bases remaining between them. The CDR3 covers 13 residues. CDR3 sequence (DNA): TGTGCCAGCAGGGACGGGGGATATCAGCCCCAGCATTTT. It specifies CASRDGGYQPQHF.